This T cell receptor (beta chain) was sequenced in a study of blood T cells in healthy people across ages. Study results and limitations: Older age coincided with a roughly linear decline in TCR beta diversity per million T cells.

As concerns this clonotype: Its matching antigen is unknown.

The CDR3 sequence is 15 residues long. V lost 7 bases and J lost 4; bases outside the gene matches: 6. A second PCR, run for about 7 to 11 cycles, used a sample-barcoded 5' primer plus a J-beta primer mix. The template-switch adaptor was a 5' adaptor with 12 random nucleotides. It tagged each cDNA molecule. TCRdb recomputed calls from the 5' RACE reads with MiXCR, one row per CDR3 protein. The data contain over 1,200,000 distinct CDR3 sequences, around 59% of them seen just once; the ten biggest clones take up 6.5% to 8%. Source material: blood. This receptor was obtained from a man between 18 and 35 years old in good health. The gene calls are TRBV12-3 or TRBV12-4 and TRBJ2-5; 13 nucleotides line up with TRBD2. The CDR3 DNA reads TGTGCCAGCAAAACTAGCGGGGGGGCCGGAGAGACCCAGTACTTC. Amino acids: CASKTSGGAGETQYF.